This T cell receptor beta chain was identified in a study of response to subunit inactivated influenza vaccine. Study outcomes and limitations: After each seasonal influenza vaccination, few new T cells are recruited, the authors suggested.

TCRdb analysed the RT-PCR reads with MiXCR anew, one entry per CDR3 protein. Among 250,000 to 350,000 distinct CDR3 sequences listed, around 22% were seen once. To note about this clonotype: The antigen remains unidentified.

The V gene's germline CDR1 is DFQATT and CDR2 SNEGSKA (reference sequence). Deletions cut 3 bases from V and 3 bases from J, with 12 bases between. The CDR3 runs 13 residues. The sequence was obtained from a man aged 50 to 75 who received an inactivated influenza vaccine. V gene TRBV20-1 combines with J gene TRBJ2-7; D uncertain. Sequences were derived from PBMCs from blood, sampled 21 months after vaccination. For the CDR3, the DNA is TGCAGTGCTAGCGTCACGAAGATCTACGAGCAGTACTTC. It yields the protein CSASVTKIYEQYF.